A single sample gave rise to the 25 T cell receptor beta chains below, sequenced in a study of OX40 agonist ivuxolimab in advanced cancers. The data were produced by immunoSEQ multiplex PCR, yet TCRdb's version contains in-frame clones alone and is incomplete. Of around 67,000 clones listed, 84% were seen once; the top ten hold about 8%. This material consisted of CD4+ or CD8+ T cells sorted from blood, taken in a trial of the OX40 agonist ivuxolimab. Receptors were obtained from an adult with an advanced solid tumor such as melanoma, head and neck, liver or kidney cancer.

The chain recombines TRBV6-5 with TRBJ1-1; D remains ambiguous. The CDR3 sequence is 14 residues long. V lost 2 bases to trimming and J lost 11 bases, with 18 bases between them. Germline V gene lookup returns CDR1 MNHEY and CDR2 SVGAGI. The CDR3 DNA reads TGTGCCAGCAGTTACCCACCTAGCCTCTTTGCGGCTTTCTTT. Protein product: CASSYPPSLFAAFF.

The V call is TRBV5-1, the J call TRBJ2-1, with 10 positions matching TRBD1. Looked up from germline, CDR1 is SGHRS and CDR2 is YFSETQ. This CDR3 is 20 amino acids long. The V gene end was trimmed by 0 bases and the J gene end by 0 bases; junction bases not matched to a gene: 12. The DNA of the CDR3 is TGCGCCAGCAGCTTGGAGAGACAGGGGGCTCTGACGAGCTCCTACAATGAGCAGTTCTTC. It translates to CASSLERQGALTSSYNEQFF.

The chain uses TRBV5-1 and TRBJ2-5; D is undetermined. Trimming took 4 bases from V and 5 from J, leaving 12 bases between them. Germline CDR1 is SGHRS and CDR2 is YFSETQ. The CDR3 covers 13 residues. The CDR3 DNA sequence: TGCGCCAGCAGCCGCGGCCTGGGGGAGACCCAGTACTTC. Translation: CASSRGLGETQYF. Full variable domain (rest looked up from reference TRBV5-1 and TRBJ2-5): KAGVTQTPRYLIKTRGQQVTLSCSPISGHRSVSWYQQTPGQGLQFLFEYFSETQRNKGNFPGRFSGRQFSNSRSEMNVSTLELGDSALYLCASSRGLGETQYFGPGTRLLVL.

This chain links TRBV11-3 with TRBJ1-5; D perhaps matches TRBD1 (6 bases). V lost 7 bases, J lost 0 bases, and 16 bases lay in between. From germline, CDR1 is SGHNT and CDR2 YENEEA. CDR3 length: 16 amino acids. CDR3 loop: CASTPRRGSSNQPQHF. CDR3 coding DNA: TGTGCCAGCACCCCCCGCAGGGGATCTAGCAATCAGCCCCAGCATTTT.

The V and J genes are TRBV7-9 and TRBJ2-3; D is perhaps TRBD2 (6 bases). The CDR3 consists of 17 residues. V was clipped by 0 bases and J by 4 bases, with 17 bases between them. Looked up from germline, CDR1 is SEHNR and CDR2 is FQNEAQ (reference sequence). CDR3 sequence (DNA): TGTGCCAGCAGCTTAGCTTCGGGAGTAGCGGAGGCAGATACGCAGTATTTT. This encodes CASSLASGVAEADTQYF.

The chain is built from TRBV6-5 and TRBJ2-7; 9 nucleotides match TRBD2. The CDR3 extends over 15 amino acids. V lost 6 bases, J lost 3 bases, and 9 bases stayed unmatched. CDR1 and CDR2 (germline): MNHEY, SVGAGI. CDR3 coding DNA: TGTGCCAGCAGCCAAACCCATAGCGGGGGCTACGAGCAGTACTTC. Residues: CASSQTHSGGYEQYF.

The CDR3 DNA reads as TGTGCCAGCAGCCCTCGACAGGGAGGCACCGGGGAGCTGTTTTTT. Translating it yields CASSPRQGGTGELFF. This chain uses TRBV11-3 with TRBJ2-2, with D tentatively TRBD1 (7 bases). Trimming took 5 bases from V and 4 from J, leaving 14 bases between them. The CDR3 consists of 15 residues. Germline V gives CDR1 SGHNT, CDR2 YENEEA.

The V gene is TRBV6-1, the J gene TRBJ1-2, with TRBD1 matching 8 bases. The V and J ends lost 4 bases and 4 bases, in that order; junction bases with no gene match: 2. Germline V lookup: CDR1 MNHNS, CDR2 SASEGT. This CDR3 is 13 amino acids long. In DNA form, the CDR3 reads TGTGCCAGCAGTGGGACAGGGCCCTATGGCTACACCTTC. This translates into CASSGTGPYGYTF.

V gene TRBV11-2 combines with J gene TRBJ1-1, with D perhaps matching TRBD1 (5 bases). V was clipped by 3 bases and J by 8 bases, with 13 bases between them. The germline V gene encodes CDR1 SGHAT and CDR2 FQNNGV. The CDR3 has 13 amino acids. CDR3 protein: CASSFRDGLEAFF. CDR3 DNA: TGTGCCAGCAGCTTCCGGGACGGACTAGAAGCTTTCTTT.

A few counts support this clone. The chain recombines TRBV9 with TRBJ2-7, with D perhaps matching TRBD2 (6 bases). Germline assignment: CDR1 SGDLS and CDR2 YYNGEE. V lost 0 bases, J lost 3 bases, and 10 bases lay in between. The CDR3 spans 14 residues. The CDR3 nucleotides read TGTGCCAGCAGCGTAGCTGGGGGGTTCTACGAGCAGTACTTC. Its translation is CASSVAGGFYEQYF.

The rearrangement joins TRBV18 to TRBJ2-2, with TRBD1 identical over 10 bases. The CDR3 consists of 16 residues. Germline lookup yields CDR1 KGHSH and CDR2 LQKENI. V gave up 6 bases and J gave up 7 bases; unmatched junction bases: 11. The CDR3 nucleotides read TGTGCCAGCTCTCCCCCGGGACAGGGGCAAGTCGGGGAGCTGTTTTTT. Protein sequence: CASSPPGQGQVGELFF. Variable domain in full (rest from reference TRBV18 and TRBJ2-2): NAGVMQNPRHLVRRRGQEARLRCSPMKGHSHVYWYRQLPEEGLKFMVYLQKENIIDESGMPKERFSAEFPKEGPSILRIQQVVRGDSAAYFCASSPPGQGQVGELFFGEGSRLTVL.

This clone is medium-sized in the sample. The V call is TRBV19, the J call TRBJ2-2, with no clear D. The germline CDR1 and CDR2 sequences are LNHDA and SQIVND (reference sequence). Between the trimmed V and J ends, which lost 5 bases and 5 bases, there was a span of 12 bases. CDR3 size: 14 residues. The CDR3 DNA is TGTGCCAGTAGTGGGGTAGCACGAACCGGGGAGCTGTTTTTT. It yields the protein CASSGVARTGELFF. Full variable domain (remainder filled in from reference TRBV19 and TRBJ2-2): DGGITQSPKYLFRKEGQNVTLSCEQNLNHDAMYWYRQDPGQGLRLIYYSQIVNDFQKGDIAEGYSVSREKKESFPLTVTSAQKNPTAFYLCASSGVARTGELFFGEGSRLTVL.

The V gene is TRBV10-3, the J gene TRBJ2-1, with 9 bases matching TRBD2. The trim removed 8 bases at V and 3 bases at J, leaving 5 bases unmatched. This CDR3 is 14 amino acids long. Germline V gene lookup returns CDR1 ENHRY and CDR2 SYGVKD. The CDR3 reads CAIGGGRVYNEQFF. As DNA, the CDR3 is TGTGCCATCGGAGGCGGGAGGGTCTACAATGAGCAGTTCTTC.

V and J are TRBV4-2 and TRBJ2-1, with D perhaps TRBD2 (6 bases). Trimming stripped 4 bases from V and 2 bases from J, with 12 bases between. The CDR3 length is 15 residues. Germline values: CDR1 LGHNA, CDR2 YNFKEQ. The CDR3 loop reads CASSLTSSTYNEQFF. DNA of the CDR3: TGTGCCAGCAGCCTTACTAGCTCGACCTACAATGAGCAGTTCTTC.

The genes are TRBV29-1 and TRBJ2-3, with TRBD1 matching 10 bases. Per the germline V gene, CDR1 is SQVTM and CDR2 is ANQGSEA. The CDR3 is 14 amino acids. Losses at the gene ends were 4 bases for V and 4 bases for J; bases not matched to a gene: 5. CDR3 sequence reads: CSVVGTGEADTQYF. The CDR3 nucleotides read TGCAGCGTTGTAGGGACAGGGGAAGCAGATACGCAGTATTTT.

As concerns this clone: An end of the junction differs from the germline gene, which may be a read error. The V gene is TRBV11-2, the J gene TRBJ2-7; perhaps TRBD1 as D (7 bases). There are 15 residues in the CDR3. Germline CDR1 and CDR2: SGHAT and FQNNGV. The CDR3 sequence is CASSQGQEGDLRQYF. The CDR3 nucleotides are TGCGCCAGCAGCCAAGGACAGGAGGGGGACCTACGTCAGTACTTC. The variable domain in full, completed from reference TRBV11-2 and TRBJ2-7, reads EAGVAQSPRYKIIEKRQSVAFWCNPISGHATLYWYQQILGQGPKLLIQFQNNGVVDDSQLPKDRFSAERLKGVDSTLKIQPAKLEDSAVYLCASSQGQEGDLRQYFGPGTRLTVT.

The CDR3 loop is CASRDRRGQFTEAFF. The DNA for the CDR3 is TGTGCCAGCAGGGACAGACGGGGACAGTTCACTGAAGCTTTCTTT. V gene TRBV2 combines with J gene TRBJ1-1, with TRBD1 matching over 7 bases. V dropped 6 bases and J dropped 4; count of bases not matched to a gene: 11. CDR1 is SNHLY and CDR2 is FYNNEI in the germline V gene. The CDR3 spans 15 residues.

The chain carries TRBV2 and TRBJ2-1; D not resolved. Germline CDR1 SNHLY, CDR2 FYNNEI. The CDR3 totals 15 residues. V was clipped by 5 bases and J by 0 bases, with 11 bases between them. The CDR3 spells CASSIPGYSYNEQFF. In DNA form, the CDR3 reads TGTGCCAGCAGTATTCCTGGGTACTCCTACAATGAGCAGTTCTTC. Based on the CDR3 plus reference TRBV2 and TRBJ2-1, the full variable domain is EPEVTQTPSHQVTQMGQEVILRCVPISNHLYFYWYRQILGQKVEFLVSFYNNEISEKSEIFDDQFSVERPDGSNFTLKIRSTKLEDSAMYFCASSIPGYSYNEQFFGPGTRLTVL.

This chain connects TRBV7-3 to TRBJ1-5, with unresolved D. Germline values: CDR1 SGHTA, CDR2 FQGTGA. The CDR3 has 13 residues. The V end lost 2 bases, the J end lost 5 bases, and 7 bases lay between the germline ends. DNA for the CDR3: TGTGCCAGCAGCTTAGAGGAGGATCAGCCCCAGCATTTT. Translated: CASSLEEDQPQHF.

This chain connects TRBV7-3 to TRBJ2-1, with a weak D call TRBD2 (5 bases). Per the germline V gene, CDR1 is SGHTA and CDR2 is FQGTGA. V was trimmed by 2 bases and J by 4 bases, leaving 6 bases between them. The CDR3 is 13 amino acids. CDR3 bases: TGTGCCAGCAGCTTAGGACTTTACAATGAGCAGTTCTTC. Its translation: CASSLGLYNEQFF.

Remarks on this clone: A read error may produce the germline difference seen at one junction end. The chain links TRBV7-2 to TRBJ2-3; unclear D gene. Germline CDR1 is SGHTA and CDR2 is FQGNSA. The CDR3 is 12 amino acids. The CDR3 loop is CASNLVADTQYF. CDR3 in DNA: TGTGCCAGCAACTTAGTTGCAGATACGCAGTATTTT.

The CDR3 region is CASSLVLADAPGELFF. In nucleotides, the CDR3 is TGTGCCAGCAGCTTGGTTCTAGCCGACGCTCCCGGGGAGCTGTTTTTT. The V gene is TRBV5-6, the J gene TRBJ2-2, with D perhaps TRBD2 (5 bases). The CDR3 consists of 16 residues. Germline V gene lookup returns CDR1 SGHDT and CDR2 YYEEEE. V gave up 0 bases and J gave up 6 bases, with 15 bases separating them.

This chain joins TRBV7-2 and TRBJ2-7; D call uncertain. V dropped 2 bases and J dropped 10 bases, with 9 bases sitting between them. There are 11 residues in the CDR3. CDR1 and CDR2 (germline): SGHTA, FQGNSA. CDR3 sequence reads: CASSLIGNQYF. CDR3 DNA: TGTGCCAGCAGCTTAATAGGTAATCAGTACTTC.

CDR3 amino acids: CASSSAGRGGYTF. The CDR3 DNA sequence: TGTGCCAGCAGCTCGGCGGGCCGGGGAGGCTACACCTTC. This chain links TRBV5-6 with TRBJ1-2; D is unclear. CDR1 is SGHDT and CDR2 is YYEEEE in the germline V gene. Trimming removed 3 bases from V and 8 bases from J, with 14 bases in between. CDR3 length: 13 amino acids.

This clone showed up just once. The chain joins TRBV6-9 to TRBJ2-5; tentative D call: TRBD2 (5 bases). CDR3 length: 14 residues. V was trimmed by 3 bases and J by 5 bases, leaving 13 bases between them. Germline CDR1 MNHGY, CDR2 SVAAGI. The CDR3 region has the DNA TGTGCCAGCAGTTACCCAATGCGGAGGGAGACCCAGTACTTC. Amino acids: CASSYPMRRETQYF.